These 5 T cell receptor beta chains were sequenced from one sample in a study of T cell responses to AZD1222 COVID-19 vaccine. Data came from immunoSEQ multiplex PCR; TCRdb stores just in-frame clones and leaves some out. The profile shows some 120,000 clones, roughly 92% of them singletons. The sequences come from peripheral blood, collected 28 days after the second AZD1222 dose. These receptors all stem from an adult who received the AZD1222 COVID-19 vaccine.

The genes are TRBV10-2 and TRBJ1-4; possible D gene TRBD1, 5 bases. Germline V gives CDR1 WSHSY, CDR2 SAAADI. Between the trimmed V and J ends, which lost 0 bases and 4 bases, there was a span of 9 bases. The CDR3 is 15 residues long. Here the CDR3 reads CASSESWGRNEKLFF. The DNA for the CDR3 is TGCGCCAGCAGTGAGTCTTGGGGCCGTAATGAAAAACTGTTTTTT.

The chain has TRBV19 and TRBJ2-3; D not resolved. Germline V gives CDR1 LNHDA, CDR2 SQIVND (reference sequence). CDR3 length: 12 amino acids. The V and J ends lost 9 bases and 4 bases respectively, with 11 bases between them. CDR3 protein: CASGPLADTQYF. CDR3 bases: TGTGCCAGCGGGCCTTTGGCAGATACGCAGTATTTT. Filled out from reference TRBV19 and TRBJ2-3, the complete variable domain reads DGGITQSPKYLFRKEGQNVTLSCEQNLNHDAMYWYRQDPGQGLRLIYYSQIVNDFQKGDIAEGYSVSREKKESFPLTVTSAQKNPTAFYLCASGPLADTQYFGPGTRLTVL.

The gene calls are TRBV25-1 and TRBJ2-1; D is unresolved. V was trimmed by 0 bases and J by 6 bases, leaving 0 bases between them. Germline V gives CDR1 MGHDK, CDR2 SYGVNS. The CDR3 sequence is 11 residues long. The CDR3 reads CASSEYNEQFF. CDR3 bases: TGTGCCAGCAGTGAATACAATGAGCAGTTCTTC.

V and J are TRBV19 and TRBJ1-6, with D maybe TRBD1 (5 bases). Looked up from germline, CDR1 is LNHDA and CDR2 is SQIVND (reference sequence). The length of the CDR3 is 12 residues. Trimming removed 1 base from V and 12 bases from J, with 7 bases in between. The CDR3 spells CASSIGGVPLHF. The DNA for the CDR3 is TGTGCCAGTAGTATAGGAGGGGTACCCCTCCACTTT.

CDR3 nucleotides: TGTGCCAGCAGCTTGAACAATGAGCAGTTCTTC. This encodes CASSLNNEQFF. This chain uses TRBV5-4 with TRBJ2-1; D unclear. Germline loops: CDR1 SGHNT, CDR2 YYREEE (reference sequence). This CDR3 has 11 residues. The ends were cut back, 1 base at V and 5 bases at J, with 1 base in the middle.